This T cell receptor (beta chain) was sequenced during a study of cytomegalovirus exposure and HLA in healthy donors. The V gene's germline CDR1 is SQVTM and CDR2 ANQGSEA. This CDR3 is 11 amino acids long. The V and J ends lost 5 bases and 5 bases respectively, with 8 bases between them. Remarks on this clone: Its antigen is not identified.

Vbeta (60) and Jbeta (13) primers were used in the PCR. The method was immunoSEQ multiplex PCR; TCRdb's version includes in-frame clones alone and lacks a portion of them. The table includes under 150,000 clones, about 80% detected once. Overall study results and limits: A later analysis revealed that TCR association rates differed between HLA loci, peaking at DRB1 and bottoming out at HLA-C. Most CMV-associated TCR beta chains were later found to appear HLA-restricted. Several of the most significant clusters appeared, in a later analysis, to be linked to common viral pathogens. In vitro, three CMV-associated chains proved specific for CMV antigens.

Sequencing was carried out using PBMCs. The V and J genes are TRBV29-1 and TRBJ2-3; D not resolved. The source of this sequence is a man aged 25-45 years in good health and CMV-seropositive. CDR3 nucleotide sequence: TGCAGCGTTCGAACGGTAGATACGCAGTATTTT. This translates into CSVRTVDTQYF.